The TCR beta chain under discussion was sequenced for a study of control samples from healthy donors and cancer patients. Some clones are missing from TCRdb's copy, which holds only in-frame ones; the method was immunoSEQ multiplex PCR. This sample yields approximately 100,000 clones, of which approximately 82% are seen a single time; more than 1.5% belongs to the top ten. V lost 4 bases to trimming and J lost 4 bases, with 16 bases between them. From germline, CDR1 is LNHNV and CDR2 YYDKDF (reference sequence). This CDR3 has 15 amino acids. The chain is built from TRBV15 and TRBJ1-2; D not certain. The receptor comes from a man in his fifties or sixties in good health. The sequenced sample was blood. This CDR3 reads CATSKEIKVTYGYTF. For the CDR3, the DNA is TGTGCCACCAGCAAGGAAATTAAGGTCACCTATGGCTACACCTTC.